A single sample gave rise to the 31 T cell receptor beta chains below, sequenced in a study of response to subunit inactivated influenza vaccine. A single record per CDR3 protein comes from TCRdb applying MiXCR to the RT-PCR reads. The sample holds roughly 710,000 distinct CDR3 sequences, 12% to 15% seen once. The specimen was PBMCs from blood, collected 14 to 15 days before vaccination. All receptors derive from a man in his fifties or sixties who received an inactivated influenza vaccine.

The CDR3 loop reads CSTRDTNRETQYF. The CDR3 DNA sequence: TGCAGCACCCGGGACACCAACCGGGAGACCCAGTACTTC. The chain combines TRBV29-1 with TRBJ2-5; perhaps TRBD1 as D (6 bases). The CDR3 has 13 amino acids. Germline values: CDR1 SQVTM, CDR2 ANQGSEA. Trimming pared 8 bases from V and 5 bases from J, leaving 18 bases between.

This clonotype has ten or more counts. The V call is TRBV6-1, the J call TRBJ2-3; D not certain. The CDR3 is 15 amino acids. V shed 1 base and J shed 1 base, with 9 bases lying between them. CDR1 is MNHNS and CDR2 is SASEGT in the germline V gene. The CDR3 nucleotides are TGTGCCAGCAGTGAAGAGTCTTTCGGCACAGATACGCAGTATTTT. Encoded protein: CASSEESFGTDTQYF.

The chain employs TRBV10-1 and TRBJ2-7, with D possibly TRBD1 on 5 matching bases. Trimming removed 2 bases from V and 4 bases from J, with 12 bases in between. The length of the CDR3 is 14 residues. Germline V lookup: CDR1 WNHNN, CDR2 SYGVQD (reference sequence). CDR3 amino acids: CASSEVGRVYEQYF. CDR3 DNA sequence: TGCGCCAGCAGTGAGGTCGGCAGGGTATACGAGCAGTACTTC.

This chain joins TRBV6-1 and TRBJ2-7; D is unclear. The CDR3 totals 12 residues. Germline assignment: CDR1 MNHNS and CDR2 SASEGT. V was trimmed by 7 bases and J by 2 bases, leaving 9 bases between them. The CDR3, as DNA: TGTGCCAGCAACAGACTTCCCTACGAGCAGTACTTC. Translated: CASNRLPYEQYF.

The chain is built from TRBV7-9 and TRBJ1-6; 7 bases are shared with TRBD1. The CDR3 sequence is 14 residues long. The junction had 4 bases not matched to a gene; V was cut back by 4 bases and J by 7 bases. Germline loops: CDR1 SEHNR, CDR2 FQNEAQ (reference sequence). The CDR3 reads CASSWGQTNSPLHF. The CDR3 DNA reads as TGTGCCAGCAGCTGGGGACAGACGAATTCACCCCTCCACTTT. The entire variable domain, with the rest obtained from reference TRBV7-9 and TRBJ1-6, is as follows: DTGVSQNPRHKITKRGQNVTFRCDPISEHNRLYWYRQTLGQGPEFLTYFQNEAQLEKSRLLSDRFSAERPKGSFSTLEIQRTEQGDSAMYLCASSWGQTNSPLHFGNGTRLTVT.

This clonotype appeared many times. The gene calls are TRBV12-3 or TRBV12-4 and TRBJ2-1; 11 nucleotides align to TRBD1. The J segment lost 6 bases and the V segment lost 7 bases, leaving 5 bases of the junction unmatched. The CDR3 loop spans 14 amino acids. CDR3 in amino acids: CASKQGTGGNEQFF. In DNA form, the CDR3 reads TGTGCCAGCAAACAGGGGACAGGGGGCAATGAGCAGTTCTTC.

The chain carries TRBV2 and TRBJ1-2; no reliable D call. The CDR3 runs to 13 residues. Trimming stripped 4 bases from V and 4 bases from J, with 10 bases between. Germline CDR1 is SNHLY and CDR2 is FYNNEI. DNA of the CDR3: TGTGCCAGCAGTGGCGGGAGTCTCTATGGCTACACCTTC. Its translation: CASSGGSLYGYTF.

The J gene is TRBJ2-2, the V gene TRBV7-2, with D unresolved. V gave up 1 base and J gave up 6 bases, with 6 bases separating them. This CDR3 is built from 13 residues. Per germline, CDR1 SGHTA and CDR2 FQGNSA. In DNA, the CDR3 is TGTGCCAGCAGCTTAGTGGAACCCGGGGAGCTGTTTTTT. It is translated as CASSLVEPGELFF.

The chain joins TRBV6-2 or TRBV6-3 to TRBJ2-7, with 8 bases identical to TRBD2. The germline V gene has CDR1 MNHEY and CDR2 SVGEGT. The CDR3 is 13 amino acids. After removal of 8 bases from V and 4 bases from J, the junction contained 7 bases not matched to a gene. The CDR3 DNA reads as TGTGCCAGCGCCCCCAGCGGGAGTTACGAGCAGTACTTC. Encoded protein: CASAPSGSYEQYF.

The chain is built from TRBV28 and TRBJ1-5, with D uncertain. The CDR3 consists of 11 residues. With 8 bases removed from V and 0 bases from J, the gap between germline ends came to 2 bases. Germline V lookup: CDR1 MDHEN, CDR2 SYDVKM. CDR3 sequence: CASFSNQPQHF. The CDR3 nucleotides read TGTGCCAGCTTTAGCAATCAGCCCCAGCATTTT.

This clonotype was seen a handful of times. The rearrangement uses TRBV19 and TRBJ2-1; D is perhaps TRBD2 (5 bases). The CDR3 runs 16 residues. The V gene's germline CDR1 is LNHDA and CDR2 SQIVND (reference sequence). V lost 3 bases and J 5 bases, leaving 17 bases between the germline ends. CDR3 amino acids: CASSIDRGWINNEQFF. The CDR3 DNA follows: TGTGCCAGTAGTATTGATCGGGGTTGGATTAACAATGAGCAGTTCTTC.

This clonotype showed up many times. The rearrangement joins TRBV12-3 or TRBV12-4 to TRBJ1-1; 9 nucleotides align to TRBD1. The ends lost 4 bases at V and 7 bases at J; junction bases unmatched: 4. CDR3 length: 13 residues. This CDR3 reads CASSWGQGREAFF. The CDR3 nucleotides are TGTGCCAGCAGTTGGGGACAGGGCCGTGAAGCTTTCTTT.

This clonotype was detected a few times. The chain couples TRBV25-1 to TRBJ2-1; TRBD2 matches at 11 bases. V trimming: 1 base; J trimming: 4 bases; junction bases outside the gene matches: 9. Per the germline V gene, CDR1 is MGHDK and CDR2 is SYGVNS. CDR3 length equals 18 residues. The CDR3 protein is CASSESFRLAGSYNEQFF. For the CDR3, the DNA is TGTGCCAGCAGTGAATCCTTCCGACTAGCGGGAAGTTACAATGAGCAGTTCTTC.

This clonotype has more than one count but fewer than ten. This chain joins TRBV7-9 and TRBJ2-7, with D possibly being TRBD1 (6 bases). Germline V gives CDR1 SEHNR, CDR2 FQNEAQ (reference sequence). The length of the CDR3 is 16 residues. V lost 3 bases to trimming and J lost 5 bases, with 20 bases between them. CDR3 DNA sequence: TGTGCCAGCAGCTTCAGCCGCACAGGGACATCCCACGAGCAGTACTTC. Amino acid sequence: CASSFSRTGTSHEQYF.

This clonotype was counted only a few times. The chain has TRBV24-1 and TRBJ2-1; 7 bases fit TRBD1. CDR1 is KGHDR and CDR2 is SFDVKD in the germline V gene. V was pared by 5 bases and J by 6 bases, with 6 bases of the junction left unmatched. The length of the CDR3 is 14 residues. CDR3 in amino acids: CATSGGQVLNEQFF. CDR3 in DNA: TGTGCCACCAGTGGCGGACAGGTCCTCAATGAGCAGTTCTTC.

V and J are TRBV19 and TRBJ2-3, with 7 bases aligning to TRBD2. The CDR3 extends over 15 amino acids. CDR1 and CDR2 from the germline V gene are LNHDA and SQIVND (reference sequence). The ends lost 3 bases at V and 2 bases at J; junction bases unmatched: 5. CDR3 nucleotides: TGTGCCAGTAGTATTCGGGGACTAAACACAGATACGCAGTATTTT. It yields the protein CASSIRGLNTDTQYF. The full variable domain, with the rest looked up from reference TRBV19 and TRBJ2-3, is DGGITQSPKYLFRKEGQNVTLSCEQNLNHDAMYWYRQDPGQGLRLIYYSQIVNDFQKGDIAEGYSVSREKKESFPLTVTSAQKNPTAFYLCASSIRGLNTDTQYFGPGTRLTVL.

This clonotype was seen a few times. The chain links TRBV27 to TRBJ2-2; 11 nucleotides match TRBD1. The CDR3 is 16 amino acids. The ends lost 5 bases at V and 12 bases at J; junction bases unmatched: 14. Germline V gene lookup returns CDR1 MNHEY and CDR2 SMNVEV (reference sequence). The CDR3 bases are TGTGCCAGCAGTCCAGGGACAGGGGGACATCAAGTAAAGCTGTTTTTT. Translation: CASSPGTGGHQVKLFF.

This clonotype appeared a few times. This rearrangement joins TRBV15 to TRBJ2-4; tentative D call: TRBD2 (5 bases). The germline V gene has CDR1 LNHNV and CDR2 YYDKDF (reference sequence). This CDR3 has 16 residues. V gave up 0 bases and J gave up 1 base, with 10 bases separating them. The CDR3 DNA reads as TGTGCCACCAGCAGAGATGAGGGTTGGGCCAAAAACATTCAGTACTTC. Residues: CATSRDEGWAKNIQYF.

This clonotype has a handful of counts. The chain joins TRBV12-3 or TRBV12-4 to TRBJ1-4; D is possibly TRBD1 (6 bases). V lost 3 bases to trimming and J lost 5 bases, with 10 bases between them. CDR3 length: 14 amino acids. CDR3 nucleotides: TGTGCCAGCAGTTTCGGAGGGGGGAATGAAAAACTGTTTTTT. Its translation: CASSFGGGNEKLFF.

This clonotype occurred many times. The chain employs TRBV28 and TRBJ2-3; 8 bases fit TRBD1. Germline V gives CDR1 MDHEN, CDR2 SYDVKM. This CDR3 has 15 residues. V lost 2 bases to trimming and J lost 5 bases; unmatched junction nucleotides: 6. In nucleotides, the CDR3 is TGTGCCAGCAGTTTAAGGCAGGGGGCGAAAGATACGCAGTATTTT. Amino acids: CASSLRQGAKDTQYF.

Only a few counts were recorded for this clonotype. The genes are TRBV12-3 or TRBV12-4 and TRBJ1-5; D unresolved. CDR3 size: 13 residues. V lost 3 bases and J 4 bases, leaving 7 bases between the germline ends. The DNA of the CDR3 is TGTGCCAGCAGTTTCACGGAGAATCAGCCCCAGCATTTT. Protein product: CASSFTENQPQHF.

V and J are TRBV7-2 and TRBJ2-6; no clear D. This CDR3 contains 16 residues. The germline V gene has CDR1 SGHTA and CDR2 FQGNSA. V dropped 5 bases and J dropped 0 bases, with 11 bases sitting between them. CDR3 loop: CASSRRAHSGANVLTF. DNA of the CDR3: TGTGCCAGCAGCAGAAGGGCCCACTCTGGGGCCAACGTCCTGACTTTC.

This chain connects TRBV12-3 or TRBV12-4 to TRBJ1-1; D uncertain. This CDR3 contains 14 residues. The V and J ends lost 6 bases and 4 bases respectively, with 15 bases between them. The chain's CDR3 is CASRRQGFFTEAFF. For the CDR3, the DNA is TGTGCCAGCAGAAGACAAGGTTTCTTCACTGAAGCTTTCTTT.

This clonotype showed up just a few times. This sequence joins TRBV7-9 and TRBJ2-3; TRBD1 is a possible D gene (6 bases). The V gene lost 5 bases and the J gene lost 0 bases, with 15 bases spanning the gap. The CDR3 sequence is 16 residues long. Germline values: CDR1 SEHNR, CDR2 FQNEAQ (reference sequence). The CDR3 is CASSVIQGGSTDTQYF. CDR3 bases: TGTGCCAGCAGCGTAATACAGGGTGGGAGCACAGATACGCAGTATTTT.

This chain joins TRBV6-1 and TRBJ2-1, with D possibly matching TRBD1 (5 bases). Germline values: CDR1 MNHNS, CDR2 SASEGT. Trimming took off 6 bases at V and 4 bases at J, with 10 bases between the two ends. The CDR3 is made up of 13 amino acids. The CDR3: CASSWGLYNEQFF. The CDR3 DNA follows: TGTGCCAGCAGCTGGGGCCTTTACAATGAGCAGTTCTTC.

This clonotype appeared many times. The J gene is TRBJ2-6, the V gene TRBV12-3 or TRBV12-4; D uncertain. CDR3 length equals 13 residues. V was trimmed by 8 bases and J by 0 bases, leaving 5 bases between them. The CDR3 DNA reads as TGTGCCAGCGGGTACTCTGGGGCCAACGTCCTGACTTTC. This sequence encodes CASGYSGANVLTF.

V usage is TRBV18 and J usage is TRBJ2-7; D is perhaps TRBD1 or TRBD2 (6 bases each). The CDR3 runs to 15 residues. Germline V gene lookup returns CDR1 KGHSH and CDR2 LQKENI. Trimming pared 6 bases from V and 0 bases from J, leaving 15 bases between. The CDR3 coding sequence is TGTGCCAGCTCCCCGAAGGAGGGGGGCTCCTACGAGCAGTACTTC. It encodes CASSPKEGGSYEQYF.

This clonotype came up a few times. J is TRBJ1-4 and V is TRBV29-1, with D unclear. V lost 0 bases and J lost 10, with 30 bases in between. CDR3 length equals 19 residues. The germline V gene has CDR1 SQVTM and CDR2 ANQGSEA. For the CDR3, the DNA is TGCAGCGTTGAAGATTACTCGGCAGCCAGTGGGCATTGGAGGCGAAAACTGTTTTTT. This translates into CSVEDYSAASGHWRRKLFF. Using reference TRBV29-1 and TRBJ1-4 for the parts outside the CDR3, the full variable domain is SAVISQKPSRDICQRGTSLTIQCQVDSQVTMMFWYRQQPGQSLTLIATANQGSEATYESGFVIDKFPISRPNLTFSTLTVSNMSPEDSSIYLCSVEDYSAASGHWRRKLFFGSGTQLSVL.

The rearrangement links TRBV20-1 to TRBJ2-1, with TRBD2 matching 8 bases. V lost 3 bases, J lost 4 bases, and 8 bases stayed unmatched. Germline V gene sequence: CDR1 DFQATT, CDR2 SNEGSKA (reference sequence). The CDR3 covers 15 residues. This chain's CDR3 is CSASPSGSHYNEQFF. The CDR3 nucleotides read TGCAGTGCTAGTCCCAGCGGGAGTCATTACAATGAGCAGTTCTTC.

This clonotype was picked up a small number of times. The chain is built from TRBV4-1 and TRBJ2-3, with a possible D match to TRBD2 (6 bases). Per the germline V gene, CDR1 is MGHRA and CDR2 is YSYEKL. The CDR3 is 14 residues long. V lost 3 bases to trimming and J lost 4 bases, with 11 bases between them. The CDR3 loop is CASSQGLRADTQYF. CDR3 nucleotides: TGCGCCAGCAGCCAGGGACTCAGGGCAGATACGCAGTATTTT.

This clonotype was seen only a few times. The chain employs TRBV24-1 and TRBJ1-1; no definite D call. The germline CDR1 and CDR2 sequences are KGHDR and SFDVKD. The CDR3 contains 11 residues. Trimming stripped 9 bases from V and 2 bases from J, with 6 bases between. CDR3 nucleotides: TGTGCCACCTTGGGAAACACTGAAGCTTTCTTT. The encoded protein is CATLGNTEAFF.